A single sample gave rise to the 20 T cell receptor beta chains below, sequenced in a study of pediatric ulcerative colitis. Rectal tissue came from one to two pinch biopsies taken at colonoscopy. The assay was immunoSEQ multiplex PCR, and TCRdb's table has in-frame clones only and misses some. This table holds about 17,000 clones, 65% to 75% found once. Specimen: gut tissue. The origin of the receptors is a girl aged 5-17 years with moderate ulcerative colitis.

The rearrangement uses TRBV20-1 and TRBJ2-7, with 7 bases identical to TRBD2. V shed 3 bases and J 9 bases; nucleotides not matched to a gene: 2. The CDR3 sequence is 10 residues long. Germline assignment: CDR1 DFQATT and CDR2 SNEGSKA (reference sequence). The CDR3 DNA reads TGCAGTGCTAGCGGGGAGGGGCAGTACTTC. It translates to CSASGEGQYF.

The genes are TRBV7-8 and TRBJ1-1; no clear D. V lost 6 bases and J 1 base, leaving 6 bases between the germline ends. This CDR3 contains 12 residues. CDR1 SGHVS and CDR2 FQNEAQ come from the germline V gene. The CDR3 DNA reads TGTGCCAGCAGAGGAGGGAACACTGAAGCTTTCTTT. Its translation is CASRGGNTEAFF.

The CDR3 nucleotides read TGCGCCAGCAGCCAGACAGCCTCCTACGAGCAGTACTTC. It codes for CASSQTASYEQYF. V is TRBV4-1 and J is TRBJ2-7; tentative D call: TRBD1 (5 bases). Germline V gene sequence: CDR1 MGHRA, CDR2 YSYEKL. The CDR3 consists of 13 residues. Trimming took 3 bases from V and 0 from J, leaving 6 bases between them.

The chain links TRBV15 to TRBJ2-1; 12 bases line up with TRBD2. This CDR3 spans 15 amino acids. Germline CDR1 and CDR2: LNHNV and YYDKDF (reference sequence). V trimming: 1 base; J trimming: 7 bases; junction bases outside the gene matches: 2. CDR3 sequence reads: CATSRGLAGGNEQFF. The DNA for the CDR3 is TGTGCCACCAGCAGAGGGCTAGCGGGAGGGAATGAGCAGTTCTTC.

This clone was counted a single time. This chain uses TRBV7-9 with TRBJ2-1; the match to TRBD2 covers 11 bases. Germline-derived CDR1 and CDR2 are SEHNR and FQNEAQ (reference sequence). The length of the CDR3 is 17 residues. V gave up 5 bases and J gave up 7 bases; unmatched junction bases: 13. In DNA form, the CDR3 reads TGTGCCAGCAGCGGAAGTAGCGGGAGGGCCTTTCGGAATGAGCAGTTCTTC. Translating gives CASSGSSGRAFRNEQFF.

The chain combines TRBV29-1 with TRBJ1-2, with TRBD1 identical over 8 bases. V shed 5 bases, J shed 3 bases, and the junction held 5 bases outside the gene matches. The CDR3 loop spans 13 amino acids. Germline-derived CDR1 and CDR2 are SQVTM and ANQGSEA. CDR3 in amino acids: CSVRLGQDYGYTF. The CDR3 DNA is TGCAGCGTTAGGCTGGGACAGGACTATGGCTACACCTTC.

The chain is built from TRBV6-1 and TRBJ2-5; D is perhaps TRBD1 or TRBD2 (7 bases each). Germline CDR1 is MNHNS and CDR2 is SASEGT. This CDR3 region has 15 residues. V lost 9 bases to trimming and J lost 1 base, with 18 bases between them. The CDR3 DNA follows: TGTGCCAGTGGAGGGGGCGGGGGCCGCCAAGAGACCCAGTACTTC. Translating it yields CASGGGGGRQETQYF.

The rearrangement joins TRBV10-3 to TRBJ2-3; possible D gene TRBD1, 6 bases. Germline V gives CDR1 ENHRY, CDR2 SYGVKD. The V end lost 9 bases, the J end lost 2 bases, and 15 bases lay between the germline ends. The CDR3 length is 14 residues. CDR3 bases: TGTGCCATAAGACTTTCAGGGGTCACAGATACGCAGTATTTT. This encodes CAIRLSGVTDTQYF.

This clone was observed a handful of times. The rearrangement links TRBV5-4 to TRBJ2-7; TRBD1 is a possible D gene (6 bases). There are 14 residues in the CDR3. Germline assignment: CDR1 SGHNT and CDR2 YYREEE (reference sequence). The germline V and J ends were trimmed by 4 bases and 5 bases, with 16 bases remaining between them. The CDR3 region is CASSEDRLGHEQYF. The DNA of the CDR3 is TGTGCCAGCAGCGAAGACAGGTTAGGACACGAGCAGTACTTC. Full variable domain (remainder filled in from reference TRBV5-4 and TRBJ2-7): ETGVTQSPTHLIKTRGQQVTLRCSSQSGHNTVSWYQQALGQGPQFIFQYYREEENGRGNFPPRFSGLQFPNYSSELNVNALELDDSALYLCASSEDRLGHEQYFGPGTRLTVT.

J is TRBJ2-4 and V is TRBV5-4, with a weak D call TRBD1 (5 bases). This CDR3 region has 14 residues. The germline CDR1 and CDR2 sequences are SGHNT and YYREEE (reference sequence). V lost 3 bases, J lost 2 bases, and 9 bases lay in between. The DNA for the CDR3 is TGTGCCAGCAGCTCCAGGGTATCCAAAAACATTCAGTACTTC. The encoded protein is CASSSRVSKNIQYF.

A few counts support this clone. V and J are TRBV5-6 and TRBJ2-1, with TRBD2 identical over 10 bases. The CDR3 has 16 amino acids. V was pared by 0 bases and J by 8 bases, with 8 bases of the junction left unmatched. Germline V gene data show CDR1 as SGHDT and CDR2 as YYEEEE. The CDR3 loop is CASSLVPSGRSHEQFF. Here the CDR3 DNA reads TGTGCCAGCAGCTTGGTTCCTAGCGGGAGAAGTCATGAGCAGTTCTTC.

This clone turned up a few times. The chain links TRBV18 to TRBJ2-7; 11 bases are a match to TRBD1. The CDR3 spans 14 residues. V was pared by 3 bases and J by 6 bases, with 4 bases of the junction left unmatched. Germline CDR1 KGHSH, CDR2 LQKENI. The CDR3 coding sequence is TGTGCCAGCTCACCGGGACAGGGGGAGGGCGAGCAGTACTTC. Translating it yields CASSPGQGEGEQYF.

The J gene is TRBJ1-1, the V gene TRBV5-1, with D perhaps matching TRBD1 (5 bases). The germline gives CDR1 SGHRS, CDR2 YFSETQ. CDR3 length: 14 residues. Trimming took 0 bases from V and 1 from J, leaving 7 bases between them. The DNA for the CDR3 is TGCGCCAGCAGCTTGGACGGGGCGAACACTGAAGCTTTCTTT. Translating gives CASSLDGANTEAFF.

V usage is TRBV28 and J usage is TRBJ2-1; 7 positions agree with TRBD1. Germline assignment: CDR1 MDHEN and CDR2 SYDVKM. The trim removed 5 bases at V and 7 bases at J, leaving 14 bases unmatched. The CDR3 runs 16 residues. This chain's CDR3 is CASSLIRDSAGNEQFF. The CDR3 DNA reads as TGTGCCAGCAGTCTCATCCGGGACAGCGCCGGGAATGAGCAGTTCTTC.

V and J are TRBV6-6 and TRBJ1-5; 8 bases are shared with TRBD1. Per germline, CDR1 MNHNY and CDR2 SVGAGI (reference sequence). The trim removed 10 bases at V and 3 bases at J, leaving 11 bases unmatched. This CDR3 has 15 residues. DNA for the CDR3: TGTGCCACCGACCCCGGGACAGGCTACAATCAGCCCCAGCATTTT. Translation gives CATDPGTGYNQPQHF.

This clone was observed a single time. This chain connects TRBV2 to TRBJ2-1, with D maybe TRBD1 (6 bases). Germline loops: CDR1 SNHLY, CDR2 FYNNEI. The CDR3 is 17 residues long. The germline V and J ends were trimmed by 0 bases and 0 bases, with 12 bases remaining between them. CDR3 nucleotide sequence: TGTGCCAGCAGTGAAGCCCGGGGCAGGGGCTCCTACAATGAGCAGTTCTTC. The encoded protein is CASSEARGRGSYNEQFF.

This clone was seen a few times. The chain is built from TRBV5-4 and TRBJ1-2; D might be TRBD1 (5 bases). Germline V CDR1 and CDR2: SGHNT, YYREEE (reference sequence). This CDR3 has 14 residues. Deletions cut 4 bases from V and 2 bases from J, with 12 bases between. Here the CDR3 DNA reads TGTGCCAGCAGCCGTTGGGACGGCAACTATGGCTACACCTTC. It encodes CASSRWDGNYGYTF.

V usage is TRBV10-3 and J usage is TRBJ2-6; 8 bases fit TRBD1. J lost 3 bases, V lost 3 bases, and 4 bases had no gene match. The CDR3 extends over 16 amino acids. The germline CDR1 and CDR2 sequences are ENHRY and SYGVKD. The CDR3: CAISDLDRGGANVLTF. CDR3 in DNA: TGTGCCATCAGTGACTTAGACAGGGGTGGGGCCAACGTCCTGACTTTC.

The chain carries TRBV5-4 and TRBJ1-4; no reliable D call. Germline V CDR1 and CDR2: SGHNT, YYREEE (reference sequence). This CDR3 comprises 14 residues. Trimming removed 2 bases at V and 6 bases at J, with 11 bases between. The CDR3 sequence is CASSFKGGDEKLFF. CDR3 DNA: TGTGCCAGCAGCTTTAAGGGTGGGGATGAAAAACTGTTTTTT.

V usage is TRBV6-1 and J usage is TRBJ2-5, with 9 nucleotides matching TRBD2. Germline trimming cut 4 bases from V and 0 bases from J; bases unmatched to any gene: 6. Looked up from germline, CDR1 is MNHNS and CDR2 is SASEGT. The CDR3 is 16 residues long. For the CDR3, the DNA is TGTGCCAGCAGTGTCCTTATAGCGGGGGACCAAGAGACCCAGTACTTC. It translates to CASSVLIAGDQETQYF.